The T cell receptor beta chain described here comes from a study of type 1 regulatory T cells. This CDR3 region has 13 residues. The ends were cut back, 2 bases at V and 4 bases at J, with 8 bases in the middle. Graft donor-derived T-allo10 cells were described as host-alloantigen-specific, anergic, and alloantigen-specifically suppressive. Points on this clonotype: Its specificity is not known.

TCRdb itself ran the reads through MiXCR, one entry per CDR3 protein. The sample comprises some 22,000 distinct CDR3 sequences, just under 75% of which are singletons, and 13% to 15% rests with the top ten. This sequence was found in a human donor in good health. Sequenced sample: cultured T cells, either the whole culture or a sorted T cell fraction (not recorded which). Subset: Tr1-enriched cell product generated in vitro against host alloantigens. This sequence joins TRBV12-3 or TRBV12-4 and TRBJ2-5; possible D gene TRBD1, 5 bases. The CDR3 region has the DNA TGTGCCAGCAGTTTAATTGGGGCAGAGACCCAGTACTTC. Translation gives CASSLIGAETQYF.